This T cell receptor beta chain was documented in a study of blood T cell repertoires in COVID-19. Study background: Both acute and convalescent COVID-19 samples were obtained from the United States, Italy and Spain.

Study processing details: How many nucleated cells were present was estimated from reference gene primer amplification. Some clones are missing from TCRdb's copy, which holds only in-frame ones; the method was immunoSEQ multiplex PCR. D and trimming were read from the DNA, whereas the V and J calls and clone size are those reported in that table. This table has about 210,000 clones, just over 85% appearing once. The age range of participants was about 18 to 100 years, with residence in around 22 US areas. This clone was observed a single time. Sequencing input: PBMCs or T cells enriched from blood (not recorded which). The clonotype comes from a woman aged 40 to 50 with acute COVID-19.

In DNA, the CDR3 is TGTGCCTGGAGTGTTCAGGGTTATGGCAATCAGCCCCAGCATTTT. This codes for CAWSVQGYGNQPQHF. The genes are TRBV30 and TRBJ1-5, with D perhaps matching TRBD1 (5 bases). V dropped 0 bases and J dropped 2 bases, with 11 bases sitting between them. The CDR3 is made up of 15 amino acids. CDR1 and CDR2 from the germline V gene are GTSNPN and SVGIG (reference sequence).